This T cell receptor (beta chain) is drawn from a study of PD-L1 blockade in urothelial cancer. Study-wide context: Enrolled patients had been treated previously with 0 to 3 chemotherapy regimens.

Time point defined: peripheral blood 6 weeks after treatment start. V lost 3 bases to trimming and J lost 2 bases; unmatched junction nucleotides: 4. The germline CDR1 and CDR2 sequences are SGHRS and YFSETQ. The CDR3 loop spans 15 amino acids. Measured with immunoSEQ multiplex PCR; TCRdb has only the in-frame clones, and not every one. The table records about 46,000 clones, 70% to 90% of them present only once. This receptor was identified in a man aged 50-60 years with urothelial cancer. V gene TRBV5-1 combines with J gene TRBJ2-2; 7 nucleotides line up with TRBD1. Material: PBMCs, obtained around atezolizumab (anti-PD-L1) treatment. CDR3 region: CASSYDRANTGELFF. CDR3 nucleotides: TGCGCCAGCAGCTACGACAGGGCAAACACCGGGGAGCTGTTTTTT.